The 24 T cell receptor beta chains below all came from one sample that was sequenced in a study of spatial heterogeneity in lung cancer. Study-wide points: Tumor mutation counts were tracked by expanded intratumoral alpha and beta TCR counts.

Their target antigens are unknown. MiXCR was run by TCRdb on the 5' RACE reads, yielding one entry per CDR3 protein. Here the sample spans thousands of distinct CDR3 sequences, around 13% being singletons. Time point here: sample taken at primary tumor resection. Sequencing used lung tumor tissue, obtained at surgery. Every receptor here comes from a male donor with early-stage non-small cell lung cancer.

Notes on this clonotype: The size of this beta chain means little, since it is a stray read in a library made for alpha chains. The gene calls are TRBV3-1 and TRBJ2-7, with a possible D match to TRBD2 (6 bases). The germline gives CDR1 LGHDT, CDR2 YNNKEL (reference sequence). The CDR3 has 16 amino acids. V gave up 1 base and J gave up 2 bases, with 15 bases separating them. Written as DNA, the CDR3 is TGTGCCAGCAGCCAAGGGGACCGGGACTCCACCTACGAGCAGTACTTC. Its translation is CASSQGDRDSTYEQYF.

This clonotype is medium-sized. This beta chain is a stray sequence in a library constructed for alpha chains; its clone size is not meaningful. The chain employs TRBV5-8 and TRBJ1-2; D unresolved. This CDR3 contains 13 residues. The ends were cut back, 6 bases at V and 3 bases at J, with 12 bases in the middle. Germline assignment: CDR1 SGHTS and CDR2 YDEGEE. CDR3: CASILTPYYGYTF. CDR3 bases: TGTGCCAGCATCCTTACACCCTACTATGGCTACACCTTC.

Worth noting for this clonotype: Because this beta chain is a stray read in a library intended to capture alpha chains, its abundance should not be given much weight. The V call is TRBV12-3 or TRBV12-4, the J call TRBJ2-7; D remains unclear. Trimming removed 2 bases from V and 1 base from J, with 12 bases in between. The CDR3 covers 15 residues. The CDR3 DNA is TGTGCCAGCAGTTTATCACACTCGTCTTCCTACGAGCAGTACTTC. Translated, it gives CASSLSHSSSYEQYF.

This clonotype came up many times. The library was built for alpha chains, so this beta chain is an off-target read and its size means little. The chain recombines TRBV7-9 with TRBJ2-7; D is perhaps TRBD2 (5 bases). Germline V gene sequence: CDR1 SEHNR, CDR2 FQNEAQ (reference sequence). This CDR3 spans 16 amino acids. The V end was cut by 4 bases, the J end by 3 bases, with 19 bases between. This CDR3 is CASSSHGVTPNYEQYF. The CDR3 nucleotides are TGTGCCAGCAGCTCCCACGGGGTTACGCCAAACTACGAGCAGTACTTC.

This clonotype is medium-sized (0.01 to 0.1%) by share. Found in a library prepared for alpha chains, this beta chain is an off-target read, and its abundance has little meaning. This rearrangement joins TRBV1 to TRBJ2-2; TRBD2 was called by the table and not checked on the DNA. TRBV1 counts as a pseudogene. This CDR3 comprises 17 residues. CDR3 DNA: TGCACCAGCAGCCAAGAGGGGCCCGCGATTGTAACCGGGGAGCTGTTTTTT. Translation: CTSSQEGPAIVTGELFF.

As for this clonotype: This beta chain represents an off-target read in a library built for alpha chains; its size is of limited meaning. In DNA form, the CDR3 reads TGTGCCAGCAGTTACTCCGAGGCGGGGCTCAAGTACGAGCAGTACTTC. This sequence encodes CASSYSEAGLKYEQYF. This chain links TRBV12-3 or TRBV12-4 with TRBJ2-7, with D tentatively TRBD2 (6 bases). V was shortened by 4 bases and J by 4 bases, with 20 bases between the two germline ends. The CDR3 covers 16 residues.

By share of the sample, this clonotype is medium-sized. The size of this beta chain means little, since it is a stray read in a library made for alpha chains. The chain is built from TRBV5-1 and TRBJ2-2; 8 bases match TRBD2. Per the germline V gene, CDR1 is SGHRS and CDR2 is YFSETQ. CDR3 length: 13 residues. The V segment lost 3 bases and the J segment 10 bases; nucleotides outside the gene matches: 5. In DNA form, the CDR3 reads TGCGCCAGCAGCTCAGTAGCGGGAAAGGAGCTGTTTTTT. Residues: CASSSVAGKELFF.

This clonotype was counted only a few times. This beta chain lies outside the target of a library built for alpha chains; its clone size means little. V is TRBV12-3 or TRBV12-4 and J is TRBJ1-1; 7 nucleotides match TRBD1. V was pared by 8 bases and J by 6 bases, with 9 bases of the junction left unmatched. The CDR3 has 13 residues. CDR3 nucleotides: TGTGCCAGCGGGAGGGGGCTCGAGGCTGAAGCTTTCTTT. The encoded protein is CASGRGLEAEAFF.

Points on this clonotype: This beta chain was picked up by a library intended for alpha chains and is off target, so its count carries little meaning. This sequence joins TRBV9 and TRBJ2-3; 10 bases are a match to TRBD2. Germline V CDR1 and CDR2: SGDLS, YYNGEE. This CDR3 region has 14 residues. V shed 1 base and J 5 bases; nucleotides not matched to a gene: 1. CDR3 protein: CASSVRLAGDTQYF. The CDR3 DNA is TGTGCCAGCAGCGTACGACTAGCGGGAGATACGCAGTATTTT. Looking up the rest from reference TRBV9 and TRBJ2-3 gives the full variable domain: DSGVTQTPKHLITATGQRVTLRCSPRSGDLSVYWYQQSLDQGLQFLIQYYNGEERAKGNILERFSAQQFPDLHSELNLSSLELGDSALYFCASSVRLAGDTQYFGPGTRLTVL.

By proportion, this clonotype is medium-sized. A library made for alpha chains picked up this beta chain off target, so its size means little. The chain recombines TRBV7-9 with TRBJ1-2; D unclear. The V gene's germline CDR1 is SEHNR and CDR2 FQNEAQ (reference sequence). Trimming removed 5 bases at V and 1 base at J, with 14 bases between. CDR3 size: 15 residues. CDR3 in DNA: TGTGCCAGCAGCCACCCGGCGGGCTTTAACTATGGCTACACCTTC. As protein: CASSHPAGFNYGYTF.

This clonotype was recorded many times. This beta chain came through as a stray read in a library set up for alpha chains, and its size says little. The rearrangement joins TRBV4-1 to TRBJ2-6; TRBD1 matches 8 bases. The length of the CDR3 is 16 residues. Per germline, CDR1 MGHRA and CDR2 YSYEKL. Unmatched junction bases numbered 6, after V lost 8 bases and J lost 0 bases. CDR3 in amino acids: CASRWTGSSGANVLTF. CDR3 nucleotide sequence: TGCGCCAGCCGCTGGACAGGGAGCTCTGGGGCCAACGTCCTGACTTTC.

This clonotype has at least ten counts. Within a library made for alpha chains, this beta chain is off target, and its count is uninformative. This chain joins TRBV7-2 and TRBJ1-1; a possible D gene is TRBD1 (5 bases). Germline CDR1 and CDR2: SGHTA and FQGNSA. The CDR3 runs 15 residues. V lost 4 bases to trimming and J lost 0 bases, with 12 bases between them. CDR3 sequence: CASSSRQLMNTEAFF. The CDR3 DNA reads TGTGCCAGCAGCTCCCGACAGCTCATGAACACTGAAGCTTTCTTT.

This clonotype is medium-sized within its sample. A library made for alpha chains picked up this beta chain off target, so its size means little. This chain links TRBV9 with TRBJ1-1; D is ambiguous. The germline gives CDR1 SGDLS, CDR2 YYNGEE. Trimming took off 0 bases at V and 5 bases at J, with 11 bases between the two ends. The CDR3 length is 14 residues. The CDR3 DNA reads TGTGCCAGCAGCGTAGGCGGGGTCAGGACTGAAGCTTTCTTT. Translated: CASSVGGVRTEAFF.

This clonotype is medium-sized by share. A library made for alpha chains picked up this beta chain off target, so its size means little. The V gene is TRBV10-3, the J gene TRBJ1-1; D call uncertain. Trimming stripped 6 bases from V and 1 base from J, with 9 bases between. The CDR3 is made up of 13 amino acids. Per germline, CDR1 ENHRY and CDR2 SYGVKD. The CDR3 nucleotides are TGTGCCATCAGCCGTTCAGAGAACACTGAAGCTTTCTTT. It specifies CAISRSENTEAFF.

Ten or more counts support this clonotype. This beta chain is a stray read from a library made for alpha chains; its abundance is not meaningful. The gene calls are TRBV6-6 and TRBJ1-6; no reliable D call. Trimming shortened V by 3 bases and J by 3 bases, and 9 bases separated the two germline ends. The germline V gene has CDR1 MNHNY and CDR2 SVGAGI (reference sequence). This CDR3 spans 15 amino acids. The CDR3: CASSYGGGYNSPLHF. The DNA of the CDR3 is TGTGCCAGCAGTTATGGCGGCGGCTATAATTCACCCCTCCACTTT.

This clonotype was found many times. This beta chain came through as a stray read in a library set up for alpha chains, and its size says little. The chain combines TRBV7-9 with TRBJ1-1; no clear D gene. The CDR3 length is 12 residues. The V end lost 4 bases, the J end lost 11 bases, and 14 bases lay between the germline ends. Germline V CDR1 and CDR2: SEHNR, FQNEAQ (reference sequence). The CDR3 reads CASSSTGIDAFF. The CDR3 DNA reads TGTGCCAGCAGCTCGACCGGGATTGATGCTTTCTTT.

This clonotype is deemed medium-sized (0.01 to 0.1%). The library was built for alpha chains, so this beta chain is an off-target read and its size means little. V and J are TRBV12-3 or TRBV12-4 and TRBJ1-5; D remains ambiguous. The CDR3 spans 13 residues. The V gene lost 4 bases and the J gene lost 4 bases, with 8 bases spanning the gap. DNA for the CDR3: TGTGCCAGCAGTTGGGGAATTAATCAGCCCCAGCATTTT. Encoded protein: CASSWGINQPQHF.

This clonotype counts as medium-sized. This beta chain lies outside the target of a library built for alpha chains; its clone size means little. The chain couples TRBV29-1 to TRBJ1-6, with D unclear. CDR3 size: 13 residues. Trimming took 4 bases from V and 7 from J, leaving 11 bases between them. Germline values: CDR1 SQVTM, CDR2 ANQGSEA. CDR3 sequence: CSVGVTLNSPLHF. CDR3 nucleotides: TGCAGCGTTGGGGTGACCCTAAATTCACCCCTCCACTTT.

This clonotype is medium-sized (0.01 to 0.1%) by share. The library was prepared for alpha chains; this beta chain is a stray read, so its frequency means little. The V call is TRBV20-1, the J call TRBJ2-2; TRBD2 is a possible D gene (5 bases). The CDR3 loop spans 12 amino acids. The V end was cut by 4 bases, the J end by 6 bases, with 9 bases between. In germline, CDR1 is DFQATT, CDR2 SNEGSKA (reference sequence). For the CDR3, the DNA is TGCAGTGCTACCCCCGGGGCCGGGGAGCTGTTTTTT. Translation gives CSATPGAGELFF.

Judged by abundance, this clonotype is large. Within a library made for alpha chains, this beta chain is off target, and its count is uninformative. The chain has TRBV5-5 and TRBJ2-1; D gene uncertain. The CDR3 totals 15 residues. The germline V gene has CDR1 SGHKS and CDR2 YYEKEE (reference sequence). Trimming took 4 bases from V and 3 from J, leaving 14 bases between them. The CDR3: CASSPVLTFYNEQFF. The CDR3, as DNA: TGTGCCAGCAGCCCGGTCCTCACCTTCTACAATGAGCAGTTCTTC.

This clonotype is categorized as medium-sized. With the library built for alpha chains, this beta chain is off target and its frequency is not meaningful. The chain links TRBV7-9 to TRBJ2-7; perhaps TRBD2 as D (7 bases). This CDR3 comprises 16 residues. Germline V gives CDR1 SEHNR, CDR2 FQNEAQ (reference sequence). Trimming cost V 2 bases and J 1 base, with 15 bases left between them. CDR3 sequence: CASSLLGGGSSYEQYF. In DNA form, the CDR3 reads TGTGCCAGCAGCTTATTGGGAGGGGGATCGTCCTACGAGCAGTACTTC. The variable domain in full, with the rest retrieved from reference TRBV7-9 and TRBJ2-7, is DTGVSQNPRHKITKRGQNVTFRCDPISEHNRLYWYRQTLGQGPEFLTYFQNEAQLEKSRLLSDRFSAERPKGSFSTLEIQRTEQGDSAMYLCASSLLGGGSSYEQYFGPGTRLTVT.

At least ten counts were recorded for this clonotype. The library was built for alpha chains, so this beta chain is an off-target read and its size means little. The J gene is TRBJ2-7, the V gene TRBV7-9; D may match TRBD1 or TRBD2 (5 bases each). Germline V gene sequence: CDR1 SEHNR, CDR2 FQNEAQ (reference sequence). V dropped 10 bases and J dropped 0 bases, with 13 bases sitting between them. The CDR3 spans 13 residues. As DNA, the CDR3 is TGTGCCACCGGGACGGAGAGCTCCTACGAGCAGTACTTC. This encodes CATGTESSYEQYF.

This clonotype was counted at least ten times. For a library built for alpha chains, this beta chain is a stray read; little rests on its size. CDR3 protein: CASSEEGRVGGEQYF. The CDR3 nucleotides read TGTGCCAGCAGTGAGGAAGGCAGGGTTGGAGGCGAGCAGTACTTC. The rearrangement uses TRBV6-1 and TRBJ2-7, with D tentatively TRBD1 or TRBD2 (5 bases each). Germline values: CDR1 MNHNS, CDR2 SASEGT. Trimming pared 3 bases from V and 6 bases from J, leaving 18 bases between. CDR3 length: 15 residues.

By share, this clonotype counts as medium-sized. This beta chain turned up in a library designed for alpha chains; as an off-target read, its abundance says little. The rearrangement links TRBV7-8 to TRBJ1-6, with TRBD1 matching over 8 bases. The ends lost 3 bases at V and 7 bases at J; junction bases unmatched: 2. CDR1 and CDR2 from the germline V gene are SGHVS and FQNEAQ. This CDR3 contains 14 residues. This CDR3 is CASSFGQGNSPLHF. For the CDR3, the DNA is TGTGCCAGCAGCTTTGGACAGGGCAATTCACCCCTCCACTTT.